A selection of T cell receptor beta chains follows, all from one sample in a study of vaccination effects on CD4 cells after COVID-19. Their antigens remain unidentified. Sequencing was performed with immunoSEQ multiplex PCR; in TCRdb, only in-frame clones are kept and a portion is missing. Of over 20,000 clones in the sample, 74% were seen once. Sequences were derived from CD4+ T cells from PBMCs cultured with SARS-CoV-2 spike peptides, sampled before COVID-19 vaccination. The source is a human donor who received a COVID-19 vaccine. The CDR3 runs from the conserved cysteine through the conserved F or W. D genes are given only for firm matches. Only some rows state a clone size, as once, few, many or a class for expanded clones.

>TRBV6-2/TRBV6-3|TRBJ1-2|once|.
TGTGCCAGCAGTCTGCCGGGGTCGGGATCCTATGGCTACACCTTC
CASSLPGSGSYGYTF
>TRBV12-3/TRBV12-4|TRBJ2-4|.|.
TGTGCCAGCAGTTGGACACCTAAGAACATTCAGTACTTC
CASSWTPKNIQYF
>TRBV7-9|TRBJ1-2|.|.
TGTGCCAGCAGCGCACAGCTACTCACGCCTGGCTACACCTTC
CASSAQLLTPGYTF
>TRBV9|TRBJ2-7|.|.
TGTGCCAGCAGCGCCAAGGACAGCTCCTACGAGCAGTACTTC
CASSAKDSSYEQYF
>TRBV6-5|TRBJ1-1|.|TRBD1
TGTGCCAGCAGTCGGGACAGGGGGCGGACTGAAGCTTTCTTT
CASSRDRGRTEAFF
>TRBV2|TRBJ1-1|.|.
TGTGCCAGCAGTGCCGGGACAAAGAGAGGGTCTGAAGCTTTCTTT
CASSAGTKRGSEAFF
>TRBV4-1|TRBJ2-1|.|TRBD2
TGCGCCAGCAGCCCCATGAGGCGGGAGGGCAGGAATGAGCAGTTCTTC
CASSPMRREGRNEQFF
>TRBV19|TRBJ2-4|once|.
TGTGCCAGTAGTATCGGCGGGGCCAAAAACATTCAGTACTTC
CASSIGGAKNIQYF
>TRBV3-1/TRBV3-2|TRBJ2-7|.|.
TGTGCCAGCAGCCCCCCCAAGGGCGGAAAAACCTACGAGCAGTACTTC
CASSPPKGGKTYEQYF
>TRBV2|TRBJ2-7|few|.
TGTGCCACAAGGGAGGACAGCTCTGCCTACGAGCAGTACTTC
CATREDSSAYEQYF
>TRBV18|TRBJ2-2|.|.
TGTGCCAGCTCACCATCAGGGACCGGGGAGCTGTTTTTT
CASSPSGTGELFF
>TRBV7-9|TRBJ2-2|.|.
TGTGCCAGCAGCTTAAGAAGGGGGGGGACCGGGGAGCTGTTTTTT
CASSLRRGGTGELFF
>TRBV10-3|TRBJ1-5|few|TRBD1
TGTGCCATCAGGGGACAGGGTGATGGGCAGCCCCAGCATTTT
CAIRGQGDGQPQHF
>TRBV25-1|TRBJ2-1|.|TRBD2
TGTGCCAGCAGTCTAGCGGGACCAAACTCCTACAATGAGCAGTTCTTC
CASSLAGPNSYNEQFF
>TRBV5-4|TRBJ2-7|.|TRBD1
TGTGCCAGCAGCCCCAGACAGGGGGTGACCTACGAGCAGTACTTC
CASSPRQGVTYEQYF
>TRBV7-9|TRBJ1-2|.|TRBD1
TGTGCCAGCAGCTTAGATGAGGGGGCGGGCTATGGCTACACCTTC
CASSLDEGAGYGYTF
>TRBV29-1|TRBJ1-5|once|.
TGCAGCGTTGGATCCGGGTATAGCAATCAGCCCCAGCATTTT
CSVGSGYSNQPQHF
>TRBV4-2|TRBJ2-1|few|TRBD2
TGTGCCAGCAGCCCTAGCTTTACCGGGGGGGCGATGAATGAGCAGTTCTTC
CASSPSFTGGAMNEQFF
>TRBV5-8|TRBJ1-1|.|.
TGTGCCAGCAGCGCACAGACAGGATTTATTGAAGCTTTCTTT
CASSAQTGFIEAFF
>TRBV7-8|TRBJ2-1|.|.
TGTGCCAGCAGCTTAGGGAGGGGTGTTCCCAATGAGCAGTTCTTC
CASSLGRGVPNEQFF
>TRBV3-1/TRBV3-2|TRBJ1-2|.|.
TGTGCCAGCAGCCAAGGGGCTCGGGGTAACTATGGCTACACCTTC
CASSQGARGNYGYTF
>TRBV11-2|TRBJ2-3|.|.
TGTGCCAGCAGCTCTCCTAGCACAGATACGCAGTATTTT
CASSSPSTDTQYF
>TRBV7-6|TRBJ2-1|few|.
TGTGCCAGCAGCTTAAACGGGGGAGTATACAATGAGCAGTTCTTC
CASSLNGGVYNEQFF
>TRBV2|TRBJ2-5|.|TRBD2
TGTGCCAGCGGCCGCGGGGGGAGGGAGACCCAGTACTTC
CASGRGGRETQYF
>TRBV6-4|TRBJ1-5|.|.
TGTGCCAGCAGTGAGTGGGGCTCGGGTCAGCCCCAGCATTTT
CASSEWGSGQPQHF
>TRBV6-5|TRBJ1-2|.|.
TGTGCCAGCAGTTACCGTCCCGAAACAGGGTTCTATGGCTACACCTTC
CASSYRPETGFYGYTF
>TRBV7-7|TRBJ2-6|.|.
TGTGCCAGCAGCCCTGGACGGTTGGTTAGGGCCAACGTCCTGACTTTC
CASSPGRLVRANVLTF
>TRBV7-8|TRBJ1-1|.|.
TGTGCCAGCAGCAGTTGGCAGGGCGGTACTGAAGCTTTCTTT
CASSSWQGGTEAFF
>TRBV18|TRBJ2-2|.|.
TGTGCCAGCTCTCGGCAAACTACAGGTTACAACGGGGAGCTGTTTTTT
CASSRQTTGYNGELFF
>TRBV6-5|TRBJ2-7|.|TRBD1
TGTGCCAGCAGTTACTCGTGGGGACAGGGGGGTTACGAGCAGTACTTC
CASSYSWGQGGYEQYF
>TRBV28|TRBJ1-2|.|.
TGTGCCAGCAGTACCCTCGACACGGTCTCCTATGGCTACACCTTC
CASSTLDTVSYGYTF
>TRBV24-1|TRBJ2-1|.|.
TGTGCCACCAGTGATGGGGATGAGCAGTTCTTC
CATSDGDEQFF
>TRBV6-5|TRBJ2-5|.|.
TGTGCCAGCAGTTACGGCAGGGTTCTAGGAGAGACCCAGTACTTC
CASSYGRVLGETQYF
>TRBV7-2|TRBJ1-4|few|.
TGTGCCAGCAGCTTTGGGGGGCGTGAAAAACTGTTTTTT
CASSFGGREKLFF
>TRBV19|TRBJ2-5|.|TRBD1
TGTGCCAGTAGTATCACAGGGGGCCAAGAGACCCAGTACTTC
CASSITGGQETQYF
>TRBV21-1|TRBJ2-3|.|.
TGTGCCAGCAGCAATGGGCAGAAACGGGATACGCAGTATTTT
CASSNGQKRDTQYF
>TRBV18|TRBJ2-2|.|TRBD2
TGTGCCAGCTCAGCGGGACTAGCGGTTCCCGGGGAGCTGTTTTTT
CASSAGLAVPGELFF
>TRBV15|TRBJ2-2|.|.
TGTGCCACCAGCAGAGATTCGGTCGGGGAGCTGTTTTTT
CATSRDSVGELFF
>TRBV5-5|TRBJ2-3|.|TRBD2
TGTGCCAGCAGCCGGGGACTAGCGGATAGCACAGATACGCAGTATTTT
CASSRGLADSTDTQYF
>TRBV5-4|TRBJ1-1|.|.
TGTGCCAGCAGCTTGGGGGTGGACAGAGGGAACACTGAAGCTTTCTTT
CASSLGVDRGNTEAFF
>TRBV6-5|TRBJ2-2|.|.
TGTGCCAGCAGACCTAACACCGGGGAGCTGTTTTTT
CASRPNTGELFF
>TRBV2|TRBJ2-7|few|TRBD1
TGTGCCAGCAGTGGGGACAGCTGGGAGCAGTACTTC
CASSGDSWEQYF
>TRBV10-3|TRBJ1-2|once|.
TGTGCCATCAGTGAACAGGGTTCCTATGGCTACACCTTC
CAISEQGSYGYTF
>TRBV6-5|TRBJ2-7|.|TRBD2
TGTGCCAGCAGTTACAGCGGGGGGGATCGGTACGAGCAGTACTTC
CASSYSGGDRYEQYF
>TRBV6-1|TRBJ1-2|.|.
TGTGCCAGCAGTGAAGCGCGGGCGAAGAATGGCTACACCTTC
CASSEARAKNGYTF
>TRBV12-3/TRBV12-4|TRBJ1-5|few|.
TGTGCCAGCAGTTTGGGGAGCGGTCAGCCCCAGCATTTT
CASSLGSGQPQHF
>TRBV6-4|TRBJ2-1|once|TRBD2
TGTGCCAGCAGTGTAGCGGGACTCCCGTACAATGAGCAGTTCTTC
CASSVAGLPYNEQFF
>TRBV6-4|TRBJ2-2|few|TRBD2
TGTGCCAGCAGTGACGGGACTAGCGGGACCGGGGAGCTGTTTTTT
CASSDGTSGTGELFF
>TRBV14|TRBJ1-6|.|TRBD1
TGTGCCAGCAGTCCGGACAGGGAGAGTTCACCCCTCCACTTT
CASSPDRESSPLHF
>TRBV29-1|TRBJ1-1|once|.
TGCAGTGGAGGACTGACCGAAGCTTTCTTT
CSGGLTEAFF
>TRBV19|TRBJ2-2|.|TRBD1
TGTGCCACGCGGACAGGGAAGGGAAACACCGGGGAGCTGTTTTTT
CATRTGKGNTGELFF
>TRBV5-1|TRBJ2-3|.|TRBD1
TGCGCCACCCCGACCGGGACAGCCGTTTACCTGCAGTATTTT
CATPTGTAVYLQYF
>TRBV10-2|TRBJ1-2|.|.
TGCGCCAGCGAGGGTACAGGTGTCTCCTATGGCTACACCTTC
CASEGTGVSYGYTF
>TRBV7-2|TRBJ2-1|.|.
TGTGCCAGCAGCTCTAGGGGGGGTCAGCAGTTCTTC
CASSSRGGQQFF